These 27 T cell receptor beta chains were sequenced from one sample in a study of blood T cell repertoires in COVID-19. The assay was immunoSEQ multiplex PCR, and TCRdb's table has in-frame clones only and misses some. This sample has some 150,000 clones, with approximately 86% found just once. Sequencing was done on a sample of peripheral blood. Receptors originate from a man between 65 and 85 years old with acute or convalescent COVID-19.

The chain uses TRBV6-2 or TRBV6-3 and TRBJ2-7; 8 bases map to TRBD2. Germline CDR1 and CDR2: MNHEY and SVGEGT. With 4 bases clipped from V and 2 bases from J, the junction kept 7 bases outside the gene matches. The CDR3 is made up of 15 amino acids. The CDR3 reads CASSSFQAGAYEQYF. The CDR3 region has the DNA TGTGCCAGCAGTTCCTTCCAAGCGGGAGCCTACGAGCAGTACTTC.

The CDR3 DNA follows: TGTGCCAGCTCACCGGGGGACAGGAAAGTCTATGGCTACACCTTC. Protein: CASSPGDRKVYGYTF. This chain links TRBV18 with TRBJ1-2; 8 bases align to TRBD1. The CDR3 sequence is 15 residues long. Looked up from germline, CDR1 is KGHSH and CDR2 is LQKENI. V shed 3 bases, J shed 4 bases, and the junction held 7 bases outside the gene matches.

This chain links TRBV28 with TRBJ2-5; possibly TRBD2 for D (7 bases). The V end lost 2 bases, the J end lost 6 bases, and 10 bases lay between the germline ends. Germline loops: CDR1 MDHEN, CDR2 SYDVKM. The CDR3 runs to 13 residues. The chain's CDR3 is CASSLAGAQTQYF. In DNA form, the CDR3 reads TGTGCCAGCAGTTTAGCGGGGGCACAGACCCAGTACTTC.

The V call is TRBV3-1 (or the pseudogene TRBV3-2), the J call TRBJ1-4, with D possibly being TRBD1 (6 bases). CDR3 size: 15 residues. Trimming left V 2 bases short and J 8 bases short, with 15 bases between. Germline V gene lookup returns CDR1 LGHDT and CDR2 YNNKEL (reference sequence). CDR3 nucleotide sequence: TGTGCCAGCAGCCAATTAGGGGGGGACGGGGAAAAACTGTTTTTT. Amino acids: CASSQLGGDGEKLFF.

The rearrangement joins TRBV29-1 to TRBJ2-2; D might be TRBD1 (6 bases). Germline V CDR1 and CDR2: SQVTM, ANQGSEA. Trimming cost V 4 bases and J 6 bases, with 15 bases left between them. CDR3 length equals 14 residues. The CDR3 is CSVAMTGGPGELFF. CDR3 nucleotide sequence: TGCAGCGTTGCTATGACAGGAGGCCCCGGGGAGCTGTTTTTT.

This rearrangement joins TRBV10-3 to TRBJ1-5; no firm D call. This CDR3 comprises 14 residues. Trimming cost V 2 bases and J 0 bases, with 5 bases left between them. Germline V gene lookup returns CDR1 ENHRY and CDR2 SYGVKD. CDR3 nucleotide sequence: TGTGCCATCAGTGAGATAAATAGCAATCAGCCCCAGCATTTT. The encoded protein is CAISEINSNQPQHF.

This clone was found once. The V and J genes are TRBV7-2 and TRBJ2-3; TRBD1 is a possible D gene (6 bases). V dropped 5 bases and J dropped 1 base, with 10 bases sitting between them. Germline V gene lookup returns CDR1 SGHTA and CDR2 FQGNSA. CDR3 length: 14 amino acids. The CDR3 DNA sequence: TGTGCCAGCAGCGCTGGGGGCGGCACAGATACGCAGTATTTT. Amino acid sequence: CASSAGGGTDTQYF. The variable domain in full, completed from reference TRBV7-2 and TRBJ2-3, reads GAGVSQSPSNKVTEKGKDVELRCDPISGHTALYWYRQSLGQGLEFLIYFQGNSAPDKSGLPSDRFSAERTGGSVSTLTIQRTQQEDSAVYLCASSAGGGTDTQYFGPGTRLTVL.

This chain links TRBV7-2 with TRBJ2-7, with 11 bases fitting TRBD2. Germline CDR1 is SGHTA and CDR2 is FQGNSA. V trimming: 5 bases; J trimming: 2 bases; junction bases outside the gene matches: 5. This CDR3 region has 15 residues. The DNA for the CDR3 is TGTGCCAGCAGCGTATTAGCGGGAGGGGCCTACGAGCAGTACTTC. Residues: CASSVLAGGAYEQYF.

The chain joins TRBV7-2 to TRBJ2-7; 8 bases align to TRBD1. This CDR3 spans 15 amino acids. Trimming took 0 bases from V and 3 from J; bases not matched to a gene: 4. The germline CDR1 and CDR2 sequences are SGHTA and FQGNSA. The CDR3 region has the DNA TGTGCCAGCAGCTTAGCGAGGACAGGGTACTACGAGCAGTACTTC. Protein product: CASSLARTGYYEQYF. The whole variable domain, filled in from reference TRBV7-2 and TRBJ2-7, reads GAGVSQSPSNKVTEKGKDVELRCDPISGHTALYWYRQSLGQGLEFLIYFQGNSAPDKSGLPSDRFSAERTGGSVSTLTIQRTQQEDSAVYLCASSLARTGYYEQYFGPGTRLTVT.

This clone has only a few counts. The rearrangement links TRBV27 to TRBJ2-3; 7 nucleotides align to TRBD1. Trimming cost V 3 bases and J 0 bases; bases outside gene matches: 3. The CDR3 runs 15 residues. CDR1 and CDR2 (germline): MNHEY, SMNVEV (reference sequence). CDR3 DNA: TGTGCCAGCAGTTTCTGGACAGGTAGCACAGATACGCAGTATTTT. Amino acids: CASSFWTGSTDTQYF.

This clone turned up a few times. The V and J genes are TRBV27 and TRBJ2-1, with 8 bases aligning to TRBD2. Losses at the gene ends were 5 bases for V and 6 bases for J; bases not matched to a gene: 12. The CDR3 runs 16 residues. Germline V gene lookup returns CDR1 MNHEY and CDR2 SMNVEV (reference sequence). CDR3 region: CASSRSGGAPLNEQFF. The CDR3 DNA follows: TGTGCCAGCAGTCGGTCGGGAGGGGCCCCCCTCAATGAGCAGTTCTTC.

The chain couples TRBV6-1 to TRBJ2-7, with a possible D match to TRBD1 (6 bases). V lost 3 bases and J 3 bases, leaving 12 bases between the germline ends. This CDR3 has 14 amino acids. Looked up from germline, CDR1 is MNHNS and CDR2 is SASEGT. As DNA, the CDR3 is TGTGCCAGCAGTGAGGCCGGACAGTACTACGAGCAGTACTTC. This encodes CASSEAGQYYEQYF.

This chain joins TRBV5-4 and TRBJ2-3; 11 nucleotides align to TRBD2. Per the germline V gene, CDR1 is SGHNT and CDR2 is YYREEE (reference sequence). The CDR3 has 13 residues. J lost 1 base, V lost 10 bases, and 2 bases had no gene match. The CDR3 here is CAGGLAGTDTQYF. The CDR3 DNA sequence: TGTGCCGGGGGACTAGCGGGCACAGATACGCAGTATTTT.

In its sample, this clone was seen once. The chain combines TRBV9 with TRBJ2-5, with a tentative D call TRBD2 (5 bases). V dropped 0 bases and J dropped 5 bases, with 14 bases sitting between them. The CDR3 is 15 residues long. CDR1 is SGDLS, CDR2 YYNGEE, per germline. This CDR3 reads CASSVAPLAQETQYF. CDR3 nucleotides: TGTGCCAGCAGCGTAGCCCCGCTAGCACAGGAGACCCAGTACTTC.

This chain connects TRBV28 to TRBJ1-2; D remains ambiguous. The CDR3 loop spans 14 amino acids. With 3 bases removed from V and 3 bases from J, the gap between germline ends came to 11 bases. CDR1 and CDR2 from the germline V gene are MDHEN and SYDVKM. The CDR3 region is CASSFGGAHYGYTF. In nucleotides, the CDR3 is TGTGCCAGCAGTTTTGGTGGAGCCCACTATGGCTACACCTTC.

This chain links TRBV7-8 with TRBJ2-5, with 9 bases lining up with TRBD1. Germline assignment: CDR1 SGHVS and CDR2 FQNEAQ. The length of the CDR3 is 13 residues. V shed 3 bases and J 7 bases; nucleotides not matched to a gene: 3. CDR3 in amino acids: CASSLGQGGTQYF. The CDR3, as DNA: TGTGCCAGCAGCTTGGGACAGGGAGGGACCCAGTACTTC.

This chain joins TRBV4-2 and TRBJ2-1; 10 bases map to TRBD2. J was trimmed by 11 bases and V by 1 base; bases with no gene match: 8. Germline V gene lookup returns CDR1 LGHNA and CDR2 YNFKEQ. The CDR3 is made up of 15 amino acids. The CDR3 here is CASSQGGTSVTKQFF. Written as DNA, the CDR3 is TGTGCCAGCAGCCAAGGCGGGACTAGCGTAACTAAGCAGTTCTTC.

The chain employs TRBV27 and TRBJ2-3; 10 bases are shared with TRBD2. Germline V CDR1 and CDR2: MNHEY, SMNVEV (reference sequence). V was clipped by 6 bases and J by 14 bases; unmatched bases: 8. The CDR3 extends over 12 amino acids. Written as DNA, the CDR3 is TGTGCCAGCAGGGGCCTAGCGGGAGTCTCGTATTTT. This translates into CASRGLAGVSYF.

J is TRBJ1-2 and V is TRBV5-6; the match to TRBD1 covers 7 bases. The CDR3 extends over 13 amino acids. Germline V CDR1 and CDR2: SGHDT, YYEEEE. Trimming removed 3 bases from V and 4 bases from J; junction bases left unmatched: 3. CDR3 sequence: CASSSQGFYGYTF. The CDR3 coding sequence is TGTGCCAGCAGCTCACAGGGGTTCTATGGCTACACCTTC.

The chain is built from TRBV5-1 and TRBJ2-3, with 8 bases lining up with TRBD1. With V trimmed by 0 bases and J by 1 base, 4 bases remained unmatched. CDR3 length: 16 amino acids. Germline V gene sequence: CDR1 SGHRS, CDR2 YFSETQ. CDR3 protein: CASSLGTGYGTDTQYF. CDR3 DNA: TGCGCCAGCAGCTTGGGGACAGGGTATGGCACAGATACGCAGTATTTT. Variable domain in full (rest from reference TRBV5-1 and TRBJ2-3): KAGVTQTPRYLIKTRGQQVTLSCSPISGHRSVSWYQQTPGQGLQFLFEYFSETQRNKGNFPGRFSGRQFSNSRSEMNVSTLELGDSALYLCASSLGTGYGTDTQYFGPGTRLTVL.

V is TRBV19 and J is TRBJ2-1, with D perhaps matching TRBD2 (5 bases). V lost 5 bases, J lost 2 bases, and 13 bases lay in between. CDR3 size: 15 residues. Germline V gene data show CDR1 as LNHDA and CDR2 as SQIVND (reference sequence). CDR3 amino acids: CASSLHLGAYNEQFF. CDR3 nucleotides: TGTGCCAGTAGTTTACACCTCGGGGCCTACAATGAGCAGTTCTTC. The full variable domain, in which reference TRBV19 and TRBJ2-1 provide the parts outside the CDR3, is DGGITQSPKYLFRKEGQNVTLSCEQNLNHDAMYWYRQDPGQGLRLIYYSQIVNDFQKGDIAEGYSVSREKKESFPLTVTSAQKNPTAFYLCASSLHLGAYNEQFFGPGTRLTVL.

The genes are TRBV10-3 and TRBJ2-1; TRBD2 is a possible D gene (6 bases). V was trimmed by 6 bases and J by 5 bases, leaving 11 bases between them. The CDR3 totals 13 residues. Germline CDR1 reads ENHRY; CDR2 reads SYGVKD. CDR3 in amino acids: CAISAGLDNEQFF. CDR3 DNA sequence: TGTGCCATCAGCGCGGGATTGGACAATGAGCAGTTCTTC.

The gene calls are TRBV19 and TRBJ2-1, with TRBD1 matching 8 bases. This CDR3 is built from 15 residues. The trim removed 4 bases at V and 1 base at J, leaving 3 bases unmatched. The germline CDR1 and CDR2 sequences are LNHDA and SQIVND (reference sequence). In nucleotides, the CDR3 is TGTGCCAGTAGTACTCGACAGGGGTCCTACAATGAGCAGTTCTTC. This codes for CASSTRQGSYNEQFF.

The chain uses TRBV6-6 and TRBJ2-5; tentative D call: TRBD1 (8 bases). In germline, CDR1 is MNHNY, CDR2 SVGAGI (reference sequence). This CDR3 spans 14 amino acids. The V and J ends lost 2 bases and 5 bases respectively, with 12 bases between them. The CDR3 DNA follows: TGTGCCAGCAGTTACGACAGGGGAGGGGAGACCCAGTACTTC. It encodes CASSYDRGGETQYF.

The V and J genes are TRBV7-2 and TRBJ1-6, with D perhaps TRBD1 (5 bases). Per germline, CDR1 SGHTA and CDR2 FQGNSA. This CDR3 spans 14 amino acids. Trimming pared 0 bases from V and 8 bases from J, leaving 8 bases between. The CDR3 reads CASSLASRDSPLHF. For the CDR3, the DNA is TGTGCCAGCAGCTTAGCGAGCAGGGATTCACCCCTCCACTTT. Supplemented by reference TRBV7-2 and TRBJ1-6, the full variable domain reads GAGVSQSPSNKVTEKGKDVELRCDPISGHTALYWYRQSLGQGLEFLIYFQGNSAPDKSGLPSDRFSAERTGGSVSTLTIQRTQQEDSAVYLCASSLASRDSPLHFGNGTRLTVT.

This clone showed up just a few times. This chain connects TRBV28 to TRBJ1-2; 11 bases map to TRBD1. Trimming took 5 bases from V and 4 from J; bases not matched to a gene: 6. CDR1 is MDHEN, CDR2 SYDVKM, per germline. There are 15 residues in the CDR3. DNA of the CDR3: TGTGCCAGCAGTAGCGGGACAGGGGGTCCCTATGGCTACACCTTC. It codes for CASSSGTGGPYGYTF.

V and J are TRBV12-3 or TRBV12-4 and TRBJ1-1; a possible D gene is TRBD1 (6 bases). CDR3 length: 12 amino acids. V was clipped by 8 bases and J by 3 bases, with 10 bases between them. CDR3 in DNA: TGTGCCAGCCTGGACAGTTACACTGAAGCTTTCTTT. Residues: CASLDSYTEAFF.